The 29 T cell receptor beta chains listed next were all sequenced from one sample in a study of T cells in Graves' hyperthyroidism and ophthalmopathy. TCR beta CDR3 regions were amplified from RNA transcripts. An initial round of RT-PCR targeting the TCR CDR3 relied on the HTBI primer set. Each CDR3 protein gets one entry after TCRdb re-called the multiplex PCR reads with MiXCR. The sample records approximately 560,000 distinct CDR3 sequences, about 15% being singletons. The sequencing sample was made of blood. The receptors derive from a woman aged 25 to 39 with Graves' hyperthyroidism.

At least ten counts were recorded for this clonotype. This chain uses TRBV5-1 with TRBJ2-7; perhaps TRBD1 as D (6 bases). Germline V CDR1 and CDR2: SGHRS, YFSETQ. CDR3 length: 13 residues. Trimming shortened V by 3 bases and J by 4 bases, and 11 bases separated the two germline ends. This CDR3 reads CASSSGQRYEQYF. The CDR3 region has the DNA TGCGCCAGCAGCTCGGGACAAAGATACGAGCAGTACTTC.

This clonotype has more than one count but fewer than ten. The V gene is TRBV18, the J gene TRBJ2-3, with 10 positions matching TRBD2. The CDR3 covers 17 residues. Unmatched junction bases numbered 8, after V lost 1 base and J lost 4 bases. Germline CDR1 KGHSH, CDR2 LQKENI. CDR3 residues: CASSPLRLAGVSDTQYF. Written as DNA, the CDR3 is TGTGCCAGCTCACCACTGCGCCTAGCGGGAGTTTCAGATACGCAGTATTTT.

The chain employs TRBV4-1 and TRBJ2-7; 8 bases map to TRBD2. CDR1 and CDR2 (germline): MGHRA, YSYEKL. Trimming at V came to 0 bases and at J to 8 bases, leaving 9 bases not matched to a gene. CDR3 length: 15 amino acids. The CDR3 coding sequence is TGCGCCAGCAGCCAAGATTCACTAGCGGTCGTAAAGCAGTACTTC. Its translation is CASSQDSLAVVKQYF.

This clonotype was detected a few times. The rearrangement links TRBV10-3 to TRBJ2-7, with a weak D call TRBD2 (6 bases). V lost 4 bases, J lost 4 bases, and 23 bases lay in between. The germline CDR1 and CDR2 sequences are ENHRY and SYGVKD. This CDR3 is 17 amino acids long. CDR3 residues: CAISGGTGRPSLYEQYF. CDR3 nucleotides: TGTGCCATCAGTGGCGGGACCGGCAGGCCCTCATTATACGAGCAGTACTTC.

This clonotype was found many times. The DNA for the CDR3 is TGTGCCAGCAGTGGGAACATGGAGACCCAGTACTTC. Translation gives CASSGNMETQYF. The V call is TRBV2, the J call TRBJ2-5, with no clear D. Germline V gives CDR1 SNHLY, CDR2 FYNNEI. The CDR3 consists of 12 residues. The germline V and J ends were trimmed by 4 bases and 5 bases, with 8 bases remaining between them.

This clonotype showed up many times. V is TRBV24-1 and J is TRBJ2-3, with TRBD1 matching 10 bases. CDR1 and CDR2 from the germline V gene are KGHDR and SFDVKD. Trimming cost V 5 bases and J 5 bases; bases outside gene matches: 6. The CDR3 is made up of 15 amino acids. The CDR3 bases are TGTGCCACCAGTGGCAAGGGACAGGGGCAAGATACGCAGTATTTT. As protein: CATSGKGQGQDTQYF.

The chain is built from TRBV3-1 and TRBJ2-1; 11 nucleotides match TRBD2. The germline V gene encodes CDR1 LGHDT and CDR2 YNNKEL (reference sequence). The trim removed 3 bases at V and 7 bases at J, leaving 8 bases unmatched. CDR3 length: 16 amino acids. CDR3 amino acids: CASSHQTSGTKNEQFF. CDR3 sequence (DNA): TGTGCCAGCAGCCACCAGACTAGCGGGACTAAAAATGAGCAGTTCTTC.

A few counts support this clonotype. The chain uses TRBV10-2 and TRBJ2-7; D is perhaps TRBD2 (6 bases). Deletions cut 7 bases from V and 6 bases from J, with 22 bases between. The germline V gene has CDR1 WSHSY and CDR2 SAAADI. CDR3 size: 15 residues. The CDR3 DNA sequence: TGCGCCAGCAAGGTGGAATTTGCGGGAACCTCCGAGCAGTACTTC. Translating gives CASKVEFAGTSEQYF.

A word on this clonotype: A read error may be the cause here, since a much bigger clone is one base away. The CDR3 here is CASSGDRRYNYGYTF. In DNA, the CDR3 is TGTGCCAGCAGTGGGGACAGGAGATATAACTATGGCTACACCTTC. V usage is TRBV2 and J usage is TRBJ1-2, with 8 bases fitting TRBD1. Germline CDR1 is SNHLY and CDR2 is FYNNEI. CDR3 length: 15 residues. J was trimmed by 1 base and V by 4 bases; bases with no gene match: 5.

This chain joins TRBV7-9 and TRBJ2-5; D call uncertain. CDR3 size: 14 residues. The germline V and J ends were trimmed by 2 bases and 5 bases, with 12 bases remaining between them. Looked up from germline, CDR1 is SEHNR and CDR2 is FQNEAQ (reference sequence). The CDR3 DNA sequence: TGTGCCAGCAGCTTAAACGATGTCCTCGAGACCCAGTACTTC. It translates to CASSLNDVLETQYF.

This clonotype appeared many times. The V and J genes are TRBV28 and TRBJ2-1; 10 bases map to TRBD2. V lost 5 bases to trimming and J lost 0 bases; unmatched junction nucleotides: 10. The CDR3 is 18 amino acids. Per the germline V gene, CDR1 is MDHEN and CDR2 is SYDVKM. CDR3: CASSPLAGEGYSYNEQFF. The CDR3 nucleotides are TGTGCCAGCAGTCCTCTAGCGGGAGAGGGCTACTCCTACAATGAGCAGTTCTTC.

This clonotype was detected only a few times. CDR3 DNA: TGTGCTAGTGGTTTGGTACGAGGGACAGGGGGCGATCTCGTCCCTGGAAACACCATATATTTT. Amino acids: CASGLVRGTGGDLVPGNTIYF. The V and J genes are TRBV12-5 and TRBJ1-3, with 12 bases aligning to TRBD1. The trim removed 0 bases at V and 2 bases at J, leaving 14 bases unmatched. The V gene's germline CDR1 is LGHNT and CDR2 FRNRAP. The CDR3 has 21 amino acids.

This clonotype showed up many times. The DNA is left out, because the CDR3 cannot be placed on it with certainty; the CDR3 is given as TCRdb lists it. The chain uses TRBV10-3 and TRBJ1-4. Per the germline V gene, CDR1 is ENHRY and CDR2 is SYGVKD. The CDR3 extends over 14 residues, inclusive of both ends. The CDR3: CAISTSGSNEKLFF.

This clonotype was picked up a small number of times. This likely comes from a read error, as the CDR3 has no conserved phenylalanine or tryptophan at its end. The gene calls are TRBV2 and TRBJ1-3, with D maybe TRBD1 (5 bases). The CDR3 length is 14 residues. Germline values: CDR1 SNHLY, CDR2 FYNNEI. The V end lost 6 bases, the J end lost 0 bases, and 9 bases lay between the germline ends. CDR3 in DNA: TGTGCCAGCAGCAGGGACGTCTCTGGAAACACCATATATCTT. The encoded protein is CASSRDVSGNTIYL.

The chain is built from TRBV11-2 and TRBJ2-5, with D perhaps matching TRBD2 (6 bases). Germline values: CDR1 SGHAT, CDR2 FQNNGV. Trimming removed 5 bases at V and 4 bases at J, with 11 bases between. The CDR3 is made up of 13 amino acids. The CDR3 DNA reads as TGTGCCAGCAGCGCTGGACTATCAGAGACCCAGTACTTC. Protein sequence: CASSAGLSETQYF.

This clonotype was seen many times. The chain links TRBV20-1 to TRBJ2-5; TRBD2 matches at 7 bases. CDR1 DFQATT and CDR2 SNEGSKA come from the germline V gene (reference sequence). CDR3 size: 12 residues. The V gene end was trimmed by 2 bases and the J gene end by 7 bases; junction bases not matched to a gene: 4. The CDR3 DNA reads as TGCAGTGCTAGACTAGCGGCAGGGACCCAGTACTTC. This sequence encodes CSARLAAGTQYF.

This chain links TRBV11-2 with TRBJ1-4; 7 nucleotides line up with TRBD1. Germline lookup yields CDR1 SGHAT and CDR2 FQNNGV. V shed 5 bases and J 6 bases; nucleotides not matched to a gene: 9. This CDR3 has 15 residues. The CDR3 DNA sequence: TGTGCCAGCAGCCAGTTGACAGGGTCCTATGAAAAACTGTTTTTT. Translating gives CASSQLTGSYEKLFF.

This chain joins TRBV20-1 and TRBJ1-4; D gene uncertain. The V gene's germline CDR1 is DFQATT and CDR2 SNEGSKA (reference sequence). V gave up 0 bases and J gave up 0 bases, with 8 bases separating them. The CDR3 totals 15 residues. The CDR3 loop reads CSARDRRTTNEKLFF. Written as DNA, the CDR3 is TGCAGTGCTAGAGATCGCAGAACAACTAATGAAAAACTGTTTTTT.

This clonotype was detected only a few times. The V call is TRBV6-1, the J call TRBJ1-4; a possible D gene is TRBD1 (6 bases). The CDR3 covers 14 residues. The V end was cut by 2 bases, the J end by 5 bases, with 9 bases between. Germline assignment: CDR1 MNHNS and CDR2 SASEGT. The CDR3 sequence is CASSEPGQNEKLFF. CDR3 nucleotide sequence: TGTGCCAGCAGTGAACCGGGACAAAATGAAAAACTGTTTTTT.

This clonotype was seen repeatedly, ten times or more. This chain uses TRBV10-1 with TRBJ1-5, with 8 bases lining up with TRBD1. The CDR3 loop spans 14 amino acids. Germline CDR1 is WNHNN and CDR2 is SYGVQD (reference sequence). After removal of 10 bases from V and 0 bases from J, the junction contained 5 bases not matched to a gene. DNA for the CDR3: TGCGCCAACCCGGGACAGGATAGCAATCAGCCCCAGCATTTT. It translates to CANPGQDSNQPQHF.

V usage is TRBV18 and J usage is TRBJ1-2; no firm D call. CDR3 length equals 14 residues. Trimming stripped 2 bases from V and 6 bases from J, with 13 bases between. Per the germline V gene, CDR1 is KGHSH and CDR2 is LQKENI. The CDR3 DNA is TGTGCCAGCTCACCATACGCGATACCGGATGGCTACACCTTC. It encodes CASSPYAIPDGYTF.

The CDR3 nucleotides read TGTGCCTGGAGTCAGATCACGGGACATAATAATTCACCCCTCCACTTT. Translated, it gives CAWSQITGHNNSPLHF. The chain links TRBV30 to TRBJ1-6; D is possibly TRBD1 (6 bases). The CDR3 length is 16 residues. V was shortened by 2 bases and J by 5 bases, with 16 bases between the two germline ends. The germline V gene encodes CDR1 GTSNPN and CDR2 SVGIG (reference sequence).

V and J are TRBV7-6 and TRBJ2-1, with D perhaps being TRBD1 or TRBD2 (6 bases each). Deletions cut 5 bases from V and 8 bases from J, with 22 bases between. This CDR3 region has 16 residues. Germline CDR1 reads SGHVS; CDR2 reads FNYEAQ. The CDR3 DNA is TGTGCCAGCAGCAATAGGGGGGAAGTTAGATTGGATGAGCAGTTCTTC. The encoded protein is CASSNRGEVRLDEQFF.

This clonotype has a count of ten or more. CDR3 bases: TGTGCCAGCAGCCTAAATCGGGGACTCAACTACGAGCAGTACTTC. This encodes CASSLNRGLNYEQYF. This chain uses TRBV7-3 with TRBJ2-7, with D possibly being TRBD2 (6 bases). The CDR3 extends over 15 amino acids. V gave up 5 bases and J gave up 3 bases, with 17 bases separating them. Germline V gene sequence: CDR1 SGHTA, CDR2 FQGTGA.

This clonotype was observed many times. This chain links TRBV4-3 with TRBJ2-7; 10 nucleotides align to TRBD2. The germline V gene has CDR1 LGHNA and CDR2 YSLEER. The CDR3 contains 16 residues. After removal of 0 bases from V and 4 bases from J, the junction contained 6 bases not matched to a gene. CDR3 sequence (DNA): TGCGCCAGCAGCCAAGATTCTAGCGGGAGTCAGTACGAGCAGTACTTC. It yields the protein CASSQDSSGSQYEQYF.

In its sample, this clonotype was seen many times. The V gene is TRBV20-1, the J gene TRBJ2-1, with 8 positions matching TRBD2. V was pared by 6 bases and J by 6 bases, with 4 bases of the junction left unmatched. Per germline, CDR1 DFQATT and CDR2 SNEGSKA (reference sequence). This CDR3 comprises 12 residues. CDR3 nucleotides: TGCAGTGCACTAGCGGAGATCAATGAGCAGTTCTTC. It specifies CSALAEINEQFF.

Details on this clonotype: The junction does not match germline at one end; this may be a read error. V and J are TRBV5-1 and TRBJ2-7; 8 bases line up with TRBD1. The CDR3 has 15 residues. Germline loops: CDR1 SGHRS, CDR2 YFSETQ. The CDR3 sequence is CASSSTGGQAYGQYF. CDR3 nucleotide sequence: TGCGCCAGCAGTTCCACCGGGGGACAGGCCTACGGGCAGTACTTC.

This clonotype has just a few counts. The rearrangement links TRBV15 to TRBJ2-7; 7 bases align to TRBD2. The CDR3 length is 15 residues. Per germline, CDR1 LNHNV and CDR2 YYDKDF (reference sequence). The junction had 7 bases not matched to a gene; V was cut back by 1 base and J by 4 bases. The CDR3 DNA reads as TGTGCCACCAGCAGAGGCACGGGAGGTTGGTACGAGCAGTACTTC. Its translation is CATSRGTGGWYEQYF.

This clonotype came up a few times. The chain recombines TRBV6-1 with TRBJ2-6; D ambiguous. This CDR3 contains 13 residues. V lost 7 bases, J lost 0 bases, and 4 bases lay in between. Germline values: CDR1 MNHNS, CDR2 SASEGT. The CDR3 DNA is TGTGCCAGCATGGGCTCTGGGGCCAACGTCCTGACTTTC. It is translated as CASMGSGANVLTF.